One and the same sample provided the 3 T cell receptor beta chains below, sequenced in a study of T cell responses to AZD1222 COVID-19 vaccine. TCRdb keeps only in-frame clones here, not all; method: immunoSEQ multiplex PCR. The sample includes about 120,000 clones, 87% of them seen just once. The input for sequencing was peripheral blood, taken on day 0 of AZD1222 vaccination. These receptors were collected from an adult in good health.

The chain is built from TRBV6-5 and TRBJ2-7; TRBD1 aligns across 9 bases. The CDR3 runs 14 residues. V shed 6 bases, J shed 3 bases, and the junction held 6 bases outside the gene matches. Germline CDR1 MNHEY, CDR2 SVGAGI. CDR3 nucleotide sequence: TGTGCCAGCAGCCCCGGGACAGGGAGCTACGAGCAGTACTTC. Translating it yields CASSPGTGSYEQYF.

V gene TRBV5-5 combines with J gene TRBJ1-1; no definite D call. CDR3 length: 15 amino acids. V was shortened by 4 bases and J by 2 bases, with 15 bases between the two germline ends. Per the germline V gene, CDR1 is SGHKS and CDR2 is YYEKEE (reference sequence). In DNA, the CDR3 is TGTGCCAGCAGCCCGTACCCAGGAGAAAACACTGAAGCTTTCTTT. This sequence encodes CASSPYPGENTEAFF.

This chain links TRBV2 with TRBJ1-5, with TRBD1 matching 7 bases. In germline, CDR1 is SNHLY, CDR2 FYNNEI. The J segment lost 7 bases and the V segment lost 5 bases, leaving 14 bases of the junction unmatched. The CDR3 consists of 16 residues. DNA of the CDR3: TGTGCCAGCAGTACCAGACGAGGCAGGGGGAGGCAGCCCCAGCATTTT. It encodes CASSTRRGRGRQPQHF.